A selection of T cell receptor beta chains follows, all from one sample in a study of T cells in Graves' hyperthyroidism and ophthalmopathy. MiXCR, applied by TCRdb to the multiplex PCR reads, yields one record per CDR3 protein. The sample consists of fewer than 650,000 distinct CDR3 sequences, roughly 15% of them appearing once. The material sequenced was blood. All receptors come from a woman in her forties with Graves' hyperthyroidism. Both conserved end residues are part of each CDR3. A D gene is named only where the DNA matches it firmly. Clone size appears in some rows only: once, few, many, or a class for an expanded clone.

d_gene	v_gene	abundance	j_gene	CDR3aa	CDR3nt
.	TRBV20-1	.	TRBJ2-1	CSARQRVLPNEQFF	TGCAGTGCCAGACAAAGGGTCCTCCCTAATGAGCAGTTCTTC
TRBD2	TRBV3-1	.	TRBJ2-4	CASSPGLAGGIENIQYF	TGTGCCAGCAGCCCCGGACTAGCGGGAGGCATCGAAAACATTCAGTACTTC
TRBD2	TRBV11-3	.	TRBJ2-1	CASSSSGGAWDEQFF	TGTGCCAGCAGCTCAAGCGGGGGGGCGTGGGATGAGCAGTTCTTC
TRBD1	TRBV6-1	many	TRBJ1-1	CASSDPGGRTEAFF	TGTGCCAGCAGTGACCCAGGGGGAAGGACTGAAGCTTTCTTT
TRBD1	TRBV28	few	TRBJ2-2	CASSPDRGGELFF	TGTGCCAGCAGTCCAGACAGGGGAGGGGAGCTGTTTTTT
.	TRBV11-1	few	TRBJ2-7	CASSPRVGAGSYEQYF	TGTGCCAGCAGCCCCCGTGTGGGAGCGGGCTCCTACGAGCAGTACTTC
TRBD2	TRBV7-2	.	TRBJ2-2	CASSFTGGRGTGELFF	TGTGCCAGCAGCTTTACGGGCGGGAGAGGCACCGGGGAGCTGTTTTTT
.	TRBV6-1	many	TRBJ1-5	CASSPGQTYSNQPQHF	TGTGCCAGCAGTCCTGGACAAACTTATAGCAATCAGCCCCAGCATTTT
.	TRBV20-1	many	TRBJ2-7	CSARRVTASYEQYF	TGCAGTGCTCGTCGGGTTACTGCCTCCTACGAGCAGTACTTC
.	TRBV30	many	TRBJ1-4	CAWSVGGNEKLFF	TGTGCCTGGAGTGTGGGAGGGAATGAAAAACTGTTTTTT
.	TRBV6-5	few	TRBJ2-3	CASSYSLAQLGTDTQYF	TGTGCCAGCAGTTACTCTCTAGCCCAGCTGGGGACAGATACGCAGTATTTT
TRBD1	TRBV28	few	TRBJ1-1	CAMDRVMNTEAFF	TGTGCCATGGACAGGGTGATGAACACTGAAGCTTTCTTT
.	TRBV6-1	many	TRBJ1-1	CASSSETEAFF	TGTGCCAGCAGTTCCGAAACTGAAGCTTTCTTT
.	TRBV3-1	few	TRBJ1-1	CASRPREENTGAFF	TGTGCCAGTCGTCCCCGGGAAGAGAACACTGGAGCTTTCTTT
.	TRBV6-1	many	TRBJ2-2	CASQSGQTNTGELFF	TGTGCCAGTCAATCGGGACAAACCAACACCGGGGAGCTGTTTTTT
.	TRBV28	many	TRBJ1-5	CASSPWGETSNQPQHF	TGTGCCAGCAGTCCGTGGGGGGAAACGAGCAATCAGCCCCAGCATTTT
TRBD1	TRBV6-1	.	TRBJ1-4	CASSEALRDSQKLFF	TGTGCCAGCAGTGAAGCGCTTCGGGACAGTCAAAAACTGTTTTTT
.	TRBV20-1	many	TRBJ1-2	CSARVRSLNGYTF	TGCAGTGCTAGAGTCCGGAGTTTAAATGGCTACACCTTC
TRBD2	TRBV20-1	many	TRBJ2-7	CSAQLAGGPSYEQYF	TGCAGTGCGCAGCTAGCGGGAGGTCCCTCCTACGAGCAGTACTTC
TRBD1	TRBV11-2	.	TRBJ2-3	CASSPRTGATDTQYF	TGTGCCAGCAGCCCCCGGACAGGGGCAACAGATACGCAGTATTTT
TRBD2	TRBV5-1	many	TRBJ2-7	CASSAGLAGDEQYF	TGCGCCAGCAGCGCGGGACTAGCGGGAGACGAGCAGTACTTC
TRBD2	TRBV5-8	many	TRBJ2-1	CASSPRGSGRLNEQFF	TGTGCCAGCAGCCCCCGAGGAAGCGGGAGATTAAATGAGCAGTTCTTC
.	TRBV11-2	few	TRBJ1-3	CASSLVGASGNTIYF	TGTGCCAGCAGCTTAGTTGGGGCCTCTGGAAACACCATATATTTT